Listed below are T cell receptor beta chains from one sample, sequenced in a study of T cell clones after liver transplantation. Assay used: immunoSEQ multiplex PCR; TCRdb lists only in-frame clones, some missing. The data contain 6,200 or so clones, approximately 80% of them singletons. Specimen: CD8+ T cells from blood, collected 45 to 47 months after liver transplant. The receptors were gathered from a human patient who received a liver transplant. Some T cells may trace back to the graft donor. Both conserved end residues are part of each CDR3. The size of a clone is reported for some rows only, either as once, few or many, or as a class for expanded clones.

V,size,J,CDR3
TRBV30,.,TRBJ2-3,CASSLPYVGTDTQYF
TRBV28,.,TRBJ2-7,CASTSTGGSYEQYF
TRBV27,few,TRBJ1-5,CASSYQGNQPQHF
TRBV9,.,TRBJ1-2,CASSVTSRVELTNYGYTF
TRBV7-9,.,TRBJ1-2,CASSSSGQPNYGYTF
TRBV5-4,.,TRBJ2-7,CASSHISGMASYEQYF
TRBV27,.,TRBJ1-2,CASSRRGPSNYGYTF
TRBV7-9,once,TRBJ2-7,CASSLDPTGISYEQYF
TRBV30,once,TRBJ1-1,CASQLNTEAFF
TRBV28,.,TRBJ2-3,CASTLGQGATDTQYF
TRBV2,large,TRBJ2-1,CAGSSPSGSNNEQFF
TRBV7-6,.,TRBJ1-2,CASSARTGWGYGYTF
TRBV27,.,TRBJ2-1,CASSSIGTSGPYNEQFF
TRBV11-3,.,TRBJ2-1,CASSSRNGGTHEQFF
TRBV9,.,TRBJ1-4,CASSVSRGANEKLFF
TRBV9,.,TRBJ1-2,CASSPGDRVLYGYTF
TRBV27,.,TRBJ2-7,CASSYQVSYEQYF
TRBV7-8,.,TRBJ2-5,CASSSPRTSQETQYF
TRBV5-1,.,TRBJ2-3,CASSLDGGRTDTQYF
TRBV4-2,few,TRBJ2-3,CASSQAEVTDTQYF
TRBV11-2,.,TRBJ1-5,CASSVGQISNQPQHF
TRBV9,.,TRBJ1-1,CASSMGGTGSTEAFF
TRBV19,few,TRBJ2-7,CASSIYSAYSSSDSYEQYF
TRBV15,.,TRBJ1-3,CATSRVPGSGNTIYF
TRBV28,.,TRBJ1-1,CATRQVGNTEAFF
TRBV27,.,TRBJ1-1,CASSLIGLGMNTEAFF
TRBV19,few,TRBJ1-5,CASSISDLAQPQHF
TRBV27,.,TRBJ2-1,CASSFRPGLAGENEQFF
TRBV4-3,.,TRBJ2-7,CASSLGRSGTYEQYF
TRBV6-5,few,TRBJ1-4,CASSYGSRVKLFF
TRBV4-1,few,TRBJ1-2,CASSHSTGAVYGYTF